These 29 T cell receptor beta chains originate from one sample sequenced in a study of a mutant IDH1 vaccine in newly diagnosed glioma. Time point indicated: week 23, last vaccination. The investigators gave 300 ug of mutant IDH1 20-mer peptide in each vaccine dose, together with topical imiquimod. Sequenced by immunoSEQ multiplex PCR; TCRdb stores in-frame clones only, minus some. The sample shows tens of thousands of clones, around 85% of them seen only once. Their cognate antigens are unknown. Specimen: PBMCs, collected from a glioma patient whose treatment included an IDH1 peptide vaccine. The receptors were gathered from a woman aged 50 to 65 with glioma.

V and J are TRBV5-1 and TRBJ1-4; 7 bases line up with TRBD1. J was trimmed by 5 bases and V by 3 bases; bases with no gene match: 4. CDR1 is SGHRS and CDR2 is YFSETQ in the germline V gene. The CDR3 spans 14 residues. The CDR3 sequence: CASSSGTENEKLFF. In nucleotides, the CDR3 is TGCGCCAGCAGCTCCGGGACAGAAAATGAAAAACTGTTTTTT.

V and J are TRBV27 and TRBJ2-2; D is undetermined. This CDR3 region has 13 residues. The germline gives CDR1 MNHEY, CDR2 SMNVEV (reference sequence). Trimming stripped 8 bases from V and 0 bases from J, with 7 bases between. CDR3 nucleotide sequence: TGTGCCAGCGCTTGGGCGAACACCGGGGAGCTGTTTTTT. As protein: CASAWANTGELFF.

The genes are TRBV20-1 and TRBJ2-3; D gene unclear. Germline V CDR1 and CDR2: DFQATT, SNEGSKA (reference sequence). V was cut by 6 bases and J by 4 bases, with 8 bases left in between. The CDR3 covers 11 residues. The CDR3 is CSAPASDTQYF. Here the CDR3 DNA reads TGCAGTGCCCCTGCTTCAGATACGCAGTATTTT.

This chain links TRBV28 with TRBJ2-2; TRBD1 aligns across 12 bases. V lost 4 bases to trimming and J lost 7 bases; unmatched junction nucleotides: 7. In germline, CDR1 is MDHEN, CDR2 SYDVKM. This CDR3 has 16 amino acids. The CDR3, as DNA: TGTGCCAGCAGTTACGGGACAGGGGGCATTAGCGGGGAGCTGTTTTTT. Amino acids: CASSYGTGGISGELFF.

The CDR3 loop is CSVKNLTGELFF. Here the CDR3 DNA reads TGCAGCGTTAAGAACCTCACCGGGGAGCTGTTTTTT. This chain uses TRBV29-1 with TRBJ2-2; no definite D call. CDR3 length: 12 amino acids. The V gene's germline CDR1 is SQVTM and CDR2 ANQGSEA. V lost 5 bases and J 4 bases, leaving 8 bases between the germline ends.

V gene TRBV28 combines with J gene TRBJ1-4; 7 positions agree with TRBD1. After removal of 9 bases from V and 0 bases from J, the junction contained 7 bases not matched to a gene. Looked up from germline, CDR1 is MDHEN and CDR2 is SYDVKM. The length of the CDR3 is 15 residues. CDR3 coding DNA: TGTGCCAGTAATGAGGGGGCCGCAACTAATGAAAAACTGTTTTTT. It codes for CASNEGAATNEKLFF.

The gene calls are TRBV28 and TRBJ2-1; D unclear. V dropped 5 bases and J dropped 0 bases, with 14 bases sitting between them. CDR3 length: 16 amino acids. Germline V gives CDR1 MDHEN, CDR2 SYDVKM. The CDR3 bases are TGTGCCAGCAGTGAAAGGGTTCGAAGCTCCTACAATGAGCAGTTCTTC. It encodes CASSERVRSSYNEQFF.

This chain links TRBV5-1 with TRBJ2-1, with a possible D match to TRBD1 (5 bases). CDR3 size: 14 residues. CDR1 SGHRS and CDR2 YFSETQ come from the germline V gene. V lost 0 bases to trimming and J lost 6 bases, with 10 bases between them. The DNA of the CDR3 is TGCGCCAGCAGCTTGGTTCGACAGCCCAATGAGCAGTTCTTC. Protein product: CASSLVRQPNEQFF.

V usage is TRBV11-2 and J usage is TRBJ1-2, with 7 bases fitting TRBD1. The length of the CDR3 is 14 residues. Germline V gene sequence: CDR1 SGHAT, CDR2 FQNNGV. V trimming: 5 bases; J trimming: 8 bases; junction bases outside the gene matches: 11. CDR3 DNA: TGTGCCAGCAGCCAAAGCGGGACAGTATACGGCTACACCTTC. Translation gives CASSQSGTVYGYTF.

The chain is built from TRBV7-8 and TRBJ2-3; 9 bases align to TRBD2. Trimming took 5 bases from V and 4 from J; bases not matched to a gene: 13. CDR3 length equals 17 residues. Germline CDR1 reads SGHVS; CDR2 reads FQNEAQ. As DNA, the CDR3 is TGTGCCAGCAGCCCCCCCCCAAGTAGCGGGAGCGCAGATACGCAGTATTTT. Residues: CASSPPPSSGSADTQYF.

CDR3 bases: TGTGCCAGCAGCCCCCACCCAAGGACAGGGGGCAATGAGCAGTTCTTC. Translation: CASSPHPRTGGNEQFF. The rearrangement uses TRBV7-9 and TRBJ2-1, with 10 nucleotides matching TRBD1. The germline V gene encodes CDR1 SEHNR and CDR2 FQNEAQ (reference sequence). V dropped 5 bases and J dropped 6; count of bases not matched to a gene: 10. CDR3 length: 16 residues.

The chain recombines TRBV7-9 with TRBJ2-3, with D perhaps being TRBD1 or TRBD2 (5 bases each). Germline CDR1 is SEHNR and CDR2 is FQNEAQ (reference sequence). CDR3 length equals 14 residues. Trimming pared 1 base from V and 5 bases from J, leaving 10 bases between. CDR3 DNA sequence: TGTGCCAGCAGCTTAGGAGGGGCCGTAGATACGCAGTATTTT. As protein: CASSLGGAVDTQYF.

V and J are TRBV6-5 and TRBJ1-1; D is ambiguous. Germline assignment: CDR1 MNHEY and CDR2 SVGAGI. The V end lost 2 bases, the J end lost 5 bases, and 12 bases lay between the germline ends. The CDR3 length is 14 residues. The CDR3 DNA sequence: TGTGCCAGCAGTTACCGCCCAAGAGTTACTGAAGCTTTCTTT. This gives the protein CASSYRPRVTEAFF.

This clone was detected only a few times. The genes are TRBV7-9 and TRBJ2-2; no reliable D call. V dropped 2 bases and J dropped 6 bases, with 4 bases sitting between them. The germline V gene encodes CDR1 SEHNR and CDR2 FQNEAQ (reference sequence). This CDR3 is 12 amino acids long. The CDR3 nucleotides are TGTGCCAGCAGCTTAATGTCCGGGGAGCTGTTTTTT. It encodes CASSLMSGELFF. The full variable domain, its missing parts supplied by reference TRBV7-9 and TRBJ2-2, is DTGVSQNPRHKITKRGQNVTFRCDPISEHNRLYWYRQTLGQGPEFLTYFQNEAQLEKSRLLSDRFSAERPKGSFSTLEIQRTEQGDSAMYLCASSLMSGELFFGEGSRLTVL.

V usage is TRBV28 and J usage is TRBJ1-4, with D maybe TRBD1 (6 bases). The CDR3 length is 17 residues. Germline V CDR1 and CDR2: MDHEN, SYDVKM. Trimming cost V 2 bases and J 4 bases, with 17 bases left between them. Written as DNA, the CDR3 is TGTGCCAGCAGTTTACGACTGACAGGCGAGCTTAATGAAAAACTGTTTTTT. Translated: CASSLRLTGELNEKLFF.

The V call is TRBV10-1, the J call TRBJ2-1; D perhaps matches TRBD1 (5 bases). CDR3 length: 15 residues. Trimming removed 5 bases at V and 4 bases at J, with 15 bases between. CDR1 and CDR2 from the germline V gene are WNHNN and SYGVQD (reference sequence). The chain's CDR3 is CASSPVGAKYNEQFF. In DNA, the CDR3 is TGCGCCAGCAGTCCAGTAGGGGCGAAATACAATGAGCAGTTCTTC.

The chain links TRBV11-3 to TRBJ2-3, with D tentatively TRBD1 (5 bases). Trimming took off 1 base at V and 2 bases at J, with 10 bases between the two ends. Germline CDR1 and CDR2: SGHNT and YENEEA. The CDR3 loop spans 15 amino acids. CDR3 loop: CASSLGGQPTDTQYF. The CDR3, as DNA: TGTGCCAGCAGCTTAGGCGGACAACCCACAGATACGCAGTATTTT.

V gene TRBV11-3 combines with J gene TRBJ1-4; no clear D. The CDR3 is made up of 15 amino acids. Trimming left V 1 base short and J 0 bases short, with 6 bases between. Germline V lookup: CDR1 SGHNT, CDR2 YENEEA. CDR3 in amino acids: CASSLGRATNEKLFF. CDR3 nucleotides: TGTGCCAGCAGCTTAGGCCGAGCAACTAATGAAAAACTGTTTTTT.

The chain joins TRBV5-4 to TRBJ2-7, with 9 bases identical to TRBD2. With V trimmed by 4 bases and J by 3 bases, 8 bases remained unmatched. CDR1 is SGHNT and CDR2 is YYREEE in the germline V gene (reference sequence). CDR3 length equals 15 residues. The CDR3 protein is CASSGGTSSLYEQYF. The CDR3 coding sequence is TGTGCCAGCAGCGGTGGGACTAGCTCTCTCTACGAGCAGTACTTC.

The V call is TRBV5-1, the J call TRBJ1-3; the D is unclear. Trimming removed 0 bases from V and 0 bases from J, with 7 bases in between. There are 15 residues in the CDR3. Germline CDR1 and CDR2: SGHRS and YFSETQ. CDR3 sequence (DNA): TGCGCCAGCAGCTTGGCGGGGATCTCTGGAAACACCATATATTTT. It yields the protein CASSLAGISGNTIYF.

This clone was seen only a few times. V gene TRBV7-2 combines with J gene TRBJ2-1; a possible D gene is TRBD2 (5 bases). The CDR3 runs to 14 residues. Trimming removed 3 bases at V and 7 bases at J, with 13 bases between. Germline CDR1 SGHTA, CDR2 FQGNSA. The CDR3 nucleotides read TGTGCCAGCAGCTTTAGCGCGGTGAGGAATGAGCAGTTCTTC. Translating gives CASSFSAVRNEQFF.

The gene calls are TRBV6-5 and TRBJ2-7; 8 bases line up with TRBD2. Germline assignment: CDR1 MNHEY and CDR2 SVGAGI. The CDR3 covers 15 residues. V lost 5 bases to trimming and J lost 6 bases; unmatched junction nucleotides: 12. CDR3: CASSGAGGVTGEQYF. The CDR3, as DNA: TGTGCCAGCAGTGGGGCGGGAGGAGTAACCGGCGAGCAGTACTTC.

In DNA, the CDR3 is TGTGCCAGCAGTAGAACGGTAACTGGAAACACCATATATTTT. It yields the protein CASSRTVTGNTIYF. The J gene is TRBJ1-3, the V gene TRBV27; D unresolved. V was cut by 5 bases and J by 2 bases, with 10 bases left in between. Germline assignment: CDR1 MNHEY and CDR2 SMNVEV (reference sequence). The CDR3 runs to 14 residues.

The chain couples TRBV28 to TRBJ2-5; TRBD2 is a possible D gene (7 bases). The germline V gene has CDR1 MDHEN and CDR2 SYDVKM. V was trimmed by 2 bases and J by 5 bases, leaving 18 bases between them. The length of the CDR3 is 16 residues. The CDR3: CASSLGQGMGGETQYF. The CDR3 region has the DNA TGTGCCAGCAGTTTAGGTCAGGGGATGGGAGGGGAGACCCAGTACTTC.

The chain employs TRBV7-8 and TRBJ1-2, with D maybe TRBD1 (5 bases). Trimming took 5 bases from V and 7 from J, leaving 20 bases between them. Germline-derived CDR1 and CDR2 are SGHVS and FQNEAQ. CDR3 size: 15 residues. CDR3 in amino acids: CASSPLSDGRGGYTF. The CDR3 DNA sequence: TGTGCCAGCAGCCCCCTCTCGGACGGGAGGGGTGGCTACACCTTC.

The V call is TRBV18, the J call TRBJ1-5; D gene unclear. The CDR3 length is 14 residues. CDR1 is KGHSH and CDR2 is LQKENI in the germline V gene. V lost 3 bases and J 4 bases, leaving 10 bases between the germline ends. The CDR3 bases are TGTGCCAGCTCACCGTCGAACGGGAATCAGCCCCAGCATTTT. This sequence encodes CASSPSNGNQPQHF.

The chain employs TRBV18 and TRBJ1-5; D is perhaps TRBD1 (5 bases). Trimming took 4 bases from V and 4 from J, leaving 8 bases between them. This CDR3 comprises 13 residues. Germline V gives CDR1 KGHSH, CDR2 LQKENI. The DNA of the CDR3 is TGTGCCAGCTCACGGGACGGAAATCAGCCCCAGCATTTT. Amino acid sequence: CASSRDGNQPQHF.

The V call is TRBV6-5, the J call TRBJ2-2; D perhaps matches TRBD2 (6 bases). The CDR3 contains 16 residues. Trimming cost V 0 bases and J 4 bases, with 12 bases left between them. Germline lookup yields CDR1 MNHEY and CDR2 SVGAGI. The DNA of the CDR3 is TGTGCCAGCAGTTACTCGGCTGGAGCGGGCACCGGGGAGCTGTTTTTT. Protein: CASSYSAGAGTGELFF.

This chain connects TRBV20-1 to TRBJ2-7, with D uncertain. The CDR3 length is 11 residues. From germline, CDR1 is DFQATT and CDR2 SNEGSKA (reference sequence). Trimming shortened V by 0 bases and J by 5 bases, and 5 bases separated the two germline ends. The CDR3 protein is CSAREQHEQYF. The CDR3 coding sequence is TGCAGTGCTAGAGAACAACACGAGCAGTACTTC.